Below, 18 T cell receptor beta chains from the same sample are listed, as sequenced in a study of blood T cell repertoires in COVID-19. Using immunoSEQ multiplex PCR, the repertoire was profiled, and TCRdb retains in-frame clones only, with some absent. Among approximately 340,000 clones listed, approximately 91% were seen once. The sequenced sample consisted of PBMCs or T cells enriched from blood (not recorded which). These receptors were taken from a woman between 35 and 50 years old who had been exposed to COVID-19.

The V and J genes are TRBV3-1 (or the pseudogene TRBV3-2) and TRBJ2-2, with 12 nucleotides matching TRBD2. Germline loops: CDR1 LGHDT, CDR2 YNNKEL (reference sequence). The CDR3 covers 18 residues. Trimming cost V 0 bases and J 5 bases; bases outside gene matches: 7. CDR3 DNA sequence: TGTGCCAGCAGCCAAGAGCCCCGACTAGCGGGAGTTACCGGGGAGCTGTTTTTT. Translating gives CASSQEPRLAGVTGELFF.

This clone was detected once. V usage is TRBV19 and J usage is TRBJ1-5; TRBD1 might be the D (6 bases). The CDR3 sequence is 13 residues long. Trimming shortened V by 6 bases and J by 3 bases, and 9 bases separated the two germline ends. Germline V gene lookup returns CDR1 LNHDA and CDR2 SQIVND (reference sequence). CDR3 loop: CASSGQHNQPQHF. The CDR3 DNA follows: TGTGCCAGTAGCGGACAGCACAATCAGCCCCAGCATTTT.

The CDR3 loop reads CASRVTGSRTEAFF. The CDR3 DNA follows: TGTGCCAGCAGGGTGACAGGGAGTAGAACTGAAGCTTTCTTT. J is TRBJ1-1 and V is TRBV2; TRBD1 agrees at 7 bases. Germline assignment: CDR1 SNHLY and CDR2 FYNNEI. J gave up 5 bases and V 6 bases, and 9 bases lay outside the gene matches. CDR3 size: 14 residues.

The V and J genes are TRBV27 and TRBJ1-4; 11 nucleotides agree with TRBD1. The germline gives CDR1 MNHEY, CDR2 SMNVEV (reference sequence). The CDR3 covers 18 residues. The junction had 13 bases not matched to a gene; V was cut back by 2 bases and J by 8 bases. CDR3 bases: TGTGCCAGCAGTTTACGTCCATCTGGGACAGGGGGTGGCGAAAAACTGTTTTTT. This gives the protein CASSLRPSGTGGGEKLFF.

The chain employs TRBV7-9 and TRBJ1-3; possible D gene TRBD1, 5 bases. This CDR3 spans 13 amino acids. The germline V and J ends were trimmed by 4 bases and 8 bases, with 12 bases remaining between them. Germline V CDR1 and CDR2: SEHNR, FQNEAQ (reference sequence). The CDR3 loop is CASSSSGRDTIYF. In DNA form, the CDR3 reads TGTGCCAGCAGCTCCTCAGGGCGTGACACCATATATTTT.

The gene calls are TRBV11-3 and TRBJ1-1; D is unclear. Germline CDR1 reads SGHNT; CDR2 reads YENEEA. CDR3 length equals 15 residues. The germline V and J ends were trimmed by 0 bases and 9 bases, with 17 bases remaining between them. CDR3 sequence (DNA): TGTGCCAGCAGCTTAGAATCCCTCCCGGCAGGCCAAGCTTTCTTT. Its protein is CASSLESLPAGQAFF.

V gene TRBV29-1 combines with J gene TRBJ1-1, with 9 bases that match TRBD1. CDR1 and CDR2 from the germline V gene are SQVTM and ANQGSEA. J was trimmed by 4 bases and V by 6 bases; bases with no gene match: 15. The CDR3 covers 16 residues. The CDR3 is CSVDSGTGPGSTEAFF. CDR3 DNA sequence: TGCAGCGTGGATTCCGGGACAGGGCCGGGGAGCACTGAAGCTTTCTTT.

V is TRBV7-9 and J is TRBJ1-4, with unresolved D. V lost 6 bases and J lost 1, with 6 bases in between. This CDR3 spans 13 amino acids. The germline V gene has CDR1 SEHNR and CDR2 FQNEAQ (reference sequence). The CDR3 loop is CASSSGTNEKLFF. CDR3 bases: TGTGCCAGCAGTAGCGGAACTAATGAAAAACTGTTTTTT.

The V gene is TRBV15, the J gene TRBJ1-1, with 8 bases matching TRBD1. Germline CDR1 is LNHNV and CDR2 is YYDKDF (reference sequence). V was pared by 4 bases and J by 2 bases, with 6 bases of the junction left unmatched. The CDR3 totals 15 residues. Here the CDR3 reads CATSKLTGANTEAFF. CDR3 nucleotides: TGTGCCACCAGCAAACTGACAGGGGCAAACACTGAAGCTTTCTTT.

The V and J genes are TRBV3-1 (or the pseudogene TRBV3-2) and TRBJ1-1; 8 bases line up with TRBD1. V lost 2 bases, J lost 6 bases, and 5 bases stayed unmatched. Per germline, CDR1 LGHDT and CDR2 YNNKEL (reference sequence). The CDR3 is made up of 14 amino acids. Here the CDR3 DNA reads TGTGCCAGCAGCCAACACACAGGGGGGGCTGAAGCTTTCTTT. Amino acid sequence: CASSQHTGGAEAFF.

This sequence joins TRBV29-1 and TRBJ1-2; 8 bases agree with TRBD1. J was trimmed by 5 bases and V by 3 bases; bases with no gene match: 11. CDR3 length equals 15 residues. Germline values: CDR1 SQVTM, CDR2 ANQGSEA. The CDR3, as DNA: TGCAGCGTTGATTCTCTTCAGGGGGCGTCGTATGGCTACACCTTC. It translates to CSVDSLQGASYGYTF.

V usage is TRBV13 and J usage is TRBJ2-3; possibly TRBD1 for D (6 bases). Trimming removed 5 bases at V and 1 base at J, with 10 bases between. CDR1 and CDR2 (germline): PRHDT, FYEKMQ (reference sequence). The CDR3 covers 14 residues. CDR3 nucleotides: TGTGCCAGCAGCCCTGGGACACGCACAGATACGCAGTATTTT. It is translated as CASSPGTRTDTQYF.

The V call is TRBV3-1 (or the pseudogene TRBV3-2), the J call TRBJ2-2; D unresolved. CDR1 is LGHDT and CDR2 is YNNKEL in the germline V gene (reference sequence). The CDR3 runs to 15 residues. Trimming shortened V by 1 base and J by 1 base, and 7 bases separated the two germline ends. The CDR3 coding sequence is TGTGCCAGCAGCCAAGTTGAGCAGAACACCGGGGAGCTGTTTTTT. Translated: CASSQVEQNTGELFF.

The chain uses TRBV13 and TRBJ1-3; D is unresolved. This CDR3 has 16 amino acids. CDR1 and CDR2 from the germline V gene are PRHDT and FYEKMQ (reference sequence). V was cut by 0 bases and J by 5 bases, with 14 bases left in between. The CDR3 is CASSLGHRRMRNTIYF. The CDR3 region has the DNA TGTGCCAGCAGCTTAGGCCATAGGAGAATGAGAAACACCATATATTTT.

This clone was recorded once. V and J are TRBV7-6 and TRBJ2-3; 9 bases line up with TRBD1. CDR1 SGHVS and CDR2 FNYEAQ come from the germline V gene. The CDR3 runs 15 residues. The trim removed 3 bases at V and 4 bases at J, leaving 5 bases unmatched. CDR3 coding DNA: TGTGCCAGCAGCTTGACAGGGGGACTCGCAGATACGCAGTATTTT. This encodes CASSLTGGLADTQYF.

The chain has TRBV10-3 and TRBJ2-5, with 8 bases that match TRBD1. J lost 4 bases, V lost 0 bases, and 4 bases had no gene match. CDR3 length: 15 residues. Germline loops: CDR1 ENHRY, CDR2 SYGVKD. CDR3 sequence: CAISESRQGAETQYF. In DNA form, the CDR3 reads TGTGCCATCAGTGAGTCGAGGCAGGGGGCAGAGACCCAGTACTTC.

This clone was seen a handful of times. V is TRBV9 and J is TRBJ1-2, with 7 bases that match TRBD1. V lost 4 bases to trimming and J lost 4 bases; unmatched junction nucleotides: 10. Germline CDR1 reads SGDLS; CDR2 reads YYNGEE. This CDR3 has 15 residues. The CDR3 is CASSPGDRVSYGYTF. CDR3 nucleotide sequence: TGTGCCAGCAGCCCCGGAGACAGGGTGAGCTATGGCTACACCTTC.

The chain joins TRBV6-2 or TRBV6-3 to TRBJ2-7; unclear D gene. Germline V gene lookup returns CDR1 MNHEY and CDR2 SVGEGT. V dropped 2 bases and J dropped 0 bases, with 11 bases sitting between them. The length of the CDR3 is 15 residues. The CDR3 reads CASSYNQVTSYEQYF. The CDR3, as DNA: TGTGCCAGCAGTTACAATCAGGTAACCTCCTACGAGCAGTACTTC.